The 12 T cell receptor beta chains below come from one sample, sequenced in a study of blood T cell repertoires in COVID-19. Assay: immunoSEQ multiplex PCR; the TCRdb copy retains only in-frame clones and omits some. The table includes 200,000 or so clones, approximately 85% detected once. Sequencing input: peripheral blood. The origin of the receptors is a woman in her 70s with active or convalescent COVID-19.

The chain employs TRBV18 and TRBJ2-3; 12 bases fit TRBD2. CDR3 length equals 17 residues. The germline gives CDR1 KGHSH, CDR2 LQKENI. V shed 4 bases and J 2 bases; nucleotides not matched to a gene: 7. The CDR3 protein is CASSLRTSGIFTDTQYF. The CDR3 DNA sequence: TGTGCCAGCTCACTAAGGACTAGCGGGATCTTCACAGATACGCAGTATTTT. Complete variable domain (other parts from reference TRBV18 and TRBJ2-3): NAGVMQNPRHLVRRRGQEARLRCSPMKGHSHVYWYRQLPEEGLKFMVYLQKENIIDESGMPKERFSAEFPKEGPSILRIQQVVRGDSAAYFCASSLRTSGIFTDTQYFGPGTRLTVL.

This clone was found once. The chain joins TRBV5-1 to TRBJ1-2; maybe TRBD1 (6 bases). V gave up 4 bases and J gave up 2 bases, with 12 bases separating them. The CDR3 runs to 14 residues. CDR1 and CDR2 (germline): SGHRS, YFSETQ. CDR3 nucleotide sequence: TGCGCCAGCAGCCCGTATACAGGGAACTATGGCTACACCTTC. The encoded protein is CASSPYTGNYGYTF.

As DNA, the CDR3 is TGTGCCAGCAGCCTTTTCTTATCGAACACTGAAGCTTTCTTT. Its translation: CASSLFLSNTEAFF. The chain uses TRBV6-5 and TRBJ1-1; D is unclear. The CDR3 sequence is 14 residues long. From germline, CDR1 is MNHEY and CDR2 SVGAGI. V gave up 6 bases and J gave up 1 base, with 12 bases separating them.

The V and J genes are TRBV11-2 and TRBJ2-1; D possibly corresponds to TRBD1 (5 bases). The length of the CDR3 is 15 residues. Trimming pared 1 base from V and 1 base from J, leaving 8 bases between. Germline CDR1 reads SGHAT; CDR2 reads FQNNGV. The DNA for the CDR3 is TGTGCCAGCAGCTTAGGTAAGGGGTCCTACAATGAGCAGTTCTTC. Protein product: CASSLGKGSYNEQFF.

This rearrangement joins TRBV21-1 to TRBJ2-2; TRBD1, the table's D call, lacks a check against the DNA. TRBV21-1 is flagged as a pseudogene. The CDR3 spans 16 residues. The chain's CDR3 is CASSKKGDRNTGELFF. The CDR3 nucleotides read TGTGCCAGCAGCAAGAAAGGCGACAGGAACACCGGGGAGCTGTTTTTT.

The genes are TRBV27 and TRBJ2-7; 9 bases fit TRBD1. The J segment lost 4 bases and the V segment lost 6 bases, leaving 13 bases of the junction unmatched. Germline CDR1 MNHEY, CDR2 SMNVEV (reference sequence). This CDR3 has 16 residues. The CDR3, as DNA: TGTGCCAGCAGCCTCATAGGAGACAGGGGGACGTACGAGCAGTACTTC. Translating it yields CASSLIGDRGTYEQYF.

The rearrangement joins TRBV7-9 to TRBJ2-5, with 14 nucleotides matching TRBD2. Germline V CDR1 and CDR2: SEHNR, FQNEAQ (reference sequence). CDR3 size: 15 residues. The junction had 4 bases not matched to a gene; V was cut back by 5 bases and J by 5 bases. As DNA, the CDR3 is TGTGCCAGCAGCCCGGGACTAGCGGGAGTGGAGACCCAGTACTTC. It yields the protein CASSPGLAGVETQYF. The whole variable domain, remainder taken from reference TRBV7-9 and TRBJ2-5, is DTGVSQNPRHKITKRGQNVTFRCDPISEHNRLYWYRQTLGQGPEFLTYFQNEAQLEKSRLLSDRFSAERPKGSFSTLEIQRTEQGDSAMYLCASSPGLAGVETQYFGPGTRLLVL.

The gene calls are TRBV5-1 and TRBJ1-1; D remains ambiguous. Germline CDR1 is SGHRS and CDR2 is YFSETQ. The CDR3 runs to 15 residues. Trimming removed 0 bases at V and 4 bases at J, with 13 bases between. The CDR3 reads CASSLDGSWSTEAFF. The CDR3 region has the DNA TGCGCCAGCAGCTTGGACGGCTCTTGGAGCACTGAAGCTTTCTTT.

The rearrangement uses TRBV6-5 and TRBJ2-7; TRBD1 agrees at 12 bases. The CDR3 extends over 14 amino acids. CDR1 and CDR2 (germline): MNHEY, SVGAGI. V dropped 4 bases and J dropped 6; count of bases not matched to a gene: 4. CDR3 nucleotide sequence: TGTGCCAGCAGTTCGGGACAGGGGGCTCGCGAGCAGTACTTC. Translating it yields CASSSGQGAREQYF.

The rearrangement joins TRBV14 to TRBJ1-2, with D possibly matching TRBD1 (5 bases). The CDR3 sequence is 12 residues long. Germline CDR1 reads SGHDN; CDR2 reads FVKESK. Trimming took 4 bases from V and 4 from J, leaving 7 bases between them. CDR3 bases: TGTGCCAGCAGCCTCAGGGCCTATGGCTACACCTTC. Translating gives CASSLRAYGYTF. The variable domain in full, with the rest retrieved from reference TRBV14 and TRBJ1-2, is EAGVTQFPSHSVIEKGQTVTLRCDPISGHDNLYWYRRVMGKEIKFLLHFVKESKQDESGMPNNRFLAERTGGTYSTLKVQPAELEDSGVYFCASSLRAYGYTFGSGTRLTVV.

This clone was recorded once. The chain uses TRBV9 and TRBJ2-1; 12 positions agree with TRBD2. Germline trimming cut 0 bases from V and 6 bases from J; bases unmatched to any gene: 4. Germline V gives CDR1 SGDLS, CDR2 YYNGEE. The CDR3 contains 16 residues. CDR3 in DNA: TGTGCCAGCAGCGTAGATCTAGCGGGAGGGTCCAATGAGCAGTTCTTC. Its translation is CASSVDLAGGSNEQFF.

The chain carries TRBV2 and TRBJ1-2; 9 bases line up with TRBD1. J gave up 3 bases and V 9 bases, and 5 bases lay outside the gene matches. This CDR3 has 13 residues. CDR1 and CDR2 from the germline V gene are SNHLY and FYNNEI. CDR3 sequence reads: CASNRDRDYGYTF. The CDR3 DNA reads TGTGCCAGTAACCGGGACAGGGACTATGGCTACACCTTC.